The 5 T cell receptor beta chains reported below all come from one sample, sequenced in a study of T-cell reconstitution after alpha-beta-depleted transplantation in children. Unique molecular identifiers featured in how the TCRbeta library was prepared. TCRdb re-called the PCR reads through MiXCR, storing one row per CDR3 protein. This table has about 170,000 distinct CDR3 sequences, around 10% appearing once. The material sequenced was PBMCs, taken before TCRalphabeta/CD19-depleted stem cell transplant. The receptor set was obtained from a boy younger than 10 with acute myeloid leukemia, due to receive a stem cell transplant.

This clonotype was seen repeatedly, ten times or more. The chain is built from TRBV3-1 and TRBJ1-5; TRBD1 matches 9 bases. This CDR3 is 15 amino acids long. J lost 0 bases, V lost 3 bases, and 0 bases had no gene match. The germline CDR1 and CDR2 sequences are LGHDT and YNNKEL (reference sequence). This chain's CDR3 is CASSQDRGSNQPQHF. The DNA for the CDR3 is TGTGCCAGCAGCCAGGACAGGGGTAGCAATCAGCCCCAGCATTTT.

In this sample, this clonotype turned up many times. V is TRBV6-5 and J is TRBJ2-7; maybe TRBD1 (5 bases). CDR3 length: 14 amino acids. In germline, CDR1 is MNHEY, CDR2 SVGAGI. Trimming removed 7 bases from V and 1 base from J, with 14 bases in between. The CDR3 bases are TGTGCCAGCACGATCCAGGACACGTCCTACGAGCAGTACGTC. This encodes CASTIQDTSYEQYV.

At least ten counts were recorded for this clonotype. The chain uses TRBV7-3 and TRBJ2-1; D ambiguous. There are 14 residues in the CDR3. Germline lookup yields CDR1 SGHTA and CDR2 FQGTGA. Trimming removed 4 bases from V and 9 bases from J, with 16 bases in between. CDR3 region: CASSSLAQSGEQFF. The DNA for the CDR3 is TGTGCCAGCAGCTCTCTCGCCCAGTCGGGTGAGCAGTTCTTC.

This clonotype was detected ten times or more. This rearrangement joins TRBV4-2 to TRBJ2-1, with TRBD2 matching 9 bases. Trimming removed 2 bases from V and 7 bases from J; junction bases left unmatched: 6. The CDR3 runs to 15 residues. Germline CDR1 LGHNA, CDR2 YNFKEQ. This CDR3 reads CASSQYSGSGNEQFF. The CDR3 coding sequence is TGTGCCAGCAGCCAATATAGCGGGAGTGGTAATGAGCAGTTCTTC.

This clonotype was counted many times. The chain employs TRBV12-3 or TRBV12-4 and TRBJ1-1; the D gene is possibly TRBD1 (6 bases). The CDR3 sequence is 15 residues long. V lost 6 bases and J lost 6, with 20 bases in between. This chain's CDR3 is CASRSTSTGIPEAFF. CDR3 coding DNA: TGTGCCAGCAGGTCGACGTCCACAGGGATCCCTGAAGCTTTCTTT.